Below are 12 T cell receptor beta chains sequenced from a single sample in a study of CD8+ T cells in alopecia areata (dated by TCRdb to about 2018). The library was obtained by the immunoSEQ multiplex PCR assay. RNA was extracted from all samples and reverse transcribed into cDNA as template for TCR sequencing. The clones in this table, taken by TCRdb from immuneACCESS, are in-frame only. Not every clone is retained; where verified, under half of the shortfall comes from an unresolved V gene, and the cause of the rest is unknown. The sample records 150,000 or so clones, around 47% of which are singletons. The ten biggest clones cover 6.5% to 7.5% of the sample. Sequenced material: CD4+ T cells sorted from blood. The receptors originated from a human donor with alopecia areata.

This clone was counted between two and nine times. The CDR3: CASRTSGSKGGEQYF. The CDR3 DNA reads as TGCGCCAGCAGGACTAGCGGGAGCAAAGGAGGCGAGCAGTACTTC. The chain employs TRBV5-1 and TRBJ2-7; 12 bases map to TRBD2. V lost 5 bases, J lost 6 bases, and 9 bases stayed unmatched. The CDR3 loop spans 15 amino acids. In germline, CDR1 is SGHRS, CDR2 YFSETQ.

This clone has a handful of counts. The gene calls are TRBV6-6 and TRBJ1-4; D remains unclear. There are 10 residues in the CDR3. Trimming removed 6 bases from V and 6 bases from J, with 2 bases in between. CDR1 is MNHNY, CDR2 SVGAGI, per germline (reference sequence). CDR3 amino acids: CASSHEKLFF. The CDR3 DNA is TGTGCCAGCAGCCATGAAAAACTGTTTTTT.

The chain links TRBV5-1 to TRBJ2-5; 11 bases fit TRBD2. V shed 2 bases, J shed 1 base, and the junction held 4 bases outside the gene matches. The CDR3 extends over 16 amino acids. CDR1 SGHRS and CDR2 YFSETQ come from the germline V gene. DNA of the CDR3: TGCGCCAGCAGCTTTCTCCTAGCGGGAGGCCAAGAGACCCAGTACTTC. This gives the protein CASSFLLAGGQETQYF.

The rearrangement uses TRBV2 and TRBJ1-2; TRBD1 matches 8 bases. The CDR3 runs to 14 residues. Per germline, CDR1 SNHLY and CDR2 FYNNEI. V was clipped by 4 bases and J by 3 bases; unmatched bases: 4. CDR3 coding DNA: TGTGCCAGCAGTGGGACAGGGACTGACTATGGCTACACCTTC. Protein: CASSGTGTDYGYTF.

The chain has TRBV29-1 and TRBJ2-7; D possibly corresponds to TRBD1 (6 bases). V shed 7 bases and J shed 6 bases, with 13 bases lying between them. Germline-derived CDR1 and CDR2 are SQVTM and ANQGSEA. The CDR3 has 11 amino acids. CDR3: CSGKQGSEQYF. CDR3 bases: TGCAGCGGAAAACAGGGCTCCGAGCAGTACTTC.

The genes are TRBV27 and TRBJ2-5; 13 positions agree with TRBD2. Germline CDR1 and CDR2: MNHEY and SMNVEV (reference sequence). V lost 8 bases to trimming and J lost 5 bases; unmatched junction nucleotides: 5. The CDR3 contains 14 residues. CDR3 DNA: TGTGCCAGCTCGCGGACTAGCGGGAGTGAGACCCAGTACTTC. Amino acids: CASSRTSGSETQYF.

This clone was counted a few times. The genes are TRBV29-1 and TRBJ2-1; 8 bases are a match to TRBD2. V dropped 3 bases and J dropped 8; count of bases not matched to a gene: 12. The CDR3 has 15 amino acids. CDR1 SQVTM and CDR2 ANQGSEA come from the germline V gene. This chain's CDR3 is CSVDIWAGGNDEQFF. In DNA form, the CDR3 reads TGCAGCGTTGATATCTGGGCGGGAGGTAACGATGAGCAGTTCTTC.

This chain links TRBV28 with TRBJ2-1; 7 bases map to TRBD2. V was clipped by 6 bases and J by 6 bases; unmatched bases: 14. CDR1 and CDR2 from the germline V gene are MDHEN and SYDVKM. The length of the CDR3 is 16 residues. The CDR3 bases are TGTGCCAGCAGCCTTAGAGTGGCGGGAGTGGCCAATGAGCAGTTCTTC. Translation gives CASSLRVAGVANEQFF.

This clone was found once. The chain joins TRBV2 to TRBJ1-2; 7 bases map to TRBD1. V was pared by 10 bases and J by 4 bases, with 6 bases of the junction left unmatched. Looked up from germline, CDR1 is SNHLY and CDR2 is FYNNEI. This CDR3 is 12 amino acids long. Here the CDR3 reads CAITGTVYGYTF. The DNA for the CDR3 is TGTGCCATTACCGGGACAGTCTATGGCTACACCTTC.

This clone was observed a few times. V usage is TRBV7-9 and J usage is TRBJ2-1; D unclear. CDR1 and CDR2 from the germline V gene are SEHNR and FQNEAQ (reference sequence). There are 12 residues in the CDR3. V lost 0 bases, J lost 7 bases, and 4 bases lay in between. The chain's CDR3 is CASSLAENEQFF. For the CDR3, the DNA is TGTGCCAGCAGCTTAGCGGAGAATGAGCAGTTCTTC.

This clone was seen only a few times. The chain recombines TRBV2 with TRBJ2-1; 12 bases align to TRBD2. CDR3 length: 15 amino acids. With V trimmed by 6 bases and J by 6 bases, 6 bases remained unmatched. In germline, CDR1 is SNHLY, CDR2 FYNNEI. The CDR3 is CASSYGLAGPNEQFF. The CDR3 DNA reads TGTGCCAGCAGCTATGGACTAGCGGGACCCAATGAGCAGTTCTTC.

This clone was picked up a small number of times. The chain joins TRBV7-9 to TRBJ2-7; 7 nucleotides align to TRBD2. CDR1 SEHNR and CDR2 FQNEAQ come from the germline V gene (reference sequence). V dropped 4 bases and J dropped 2; count of bases not matched to a gene: 8. The CDR3 sequence is 15 residues long. CDR3 nucleotides: TGTGCCAGCAGCTCCCGGACGGGAGGACCCTACGAGCAGTACTTC. It specifies CASSSRTGGPYEQYF. Complete variable domain (other parts from reference TRBV7-9 and TRBJ2-7): DTGVSQNPRHKITKRGQNVTFRCDPISEHNRLYWYRQTLGQGPEFLTYFQNEAQLEKSRLLSDRFSAERPKGSFSTLEIQRTEQGDSAMYLCASSSRTGGPYEQYFGPGTRLTVT.